This T cell receptor beta chain appears in the sequencing data of a study of early T cells in non-severe SARS-CoV-2 infection. Overall study context: Sequencing was performed on bulk RNA from unsorted whole blood, leaving chains unpaired.

TCRdb analysed the 5' RACE reads with MiXCR anew, one entry per CDR3 protein. The sample has about 76,000 distinct CDR3 sequences, about 10% seen once. As for this clonotype: One base away lies a much larger clone, so this may be a sequencing read error.

The CDR3 runs to 14 residues. Germline CDR1 is SQVTM and CDR2 is ANQGSEA. The chain links TRBV29-1 to TRBJ1-5, with D perhaps TRBD1 (5 bases). Sample: whole blood. The source of this sequence is an adult who was a healthcare worker with PCR-confirmed SARS-CoV-2 infection or an uninfected control (not recorded which). The DNA for the CDR3 is TGCAGCGTTTCAAAGGGGAGTGGCAATCGGCCCCAGCATTTT. Translating it yields CSVSKGSGNRPQHF.